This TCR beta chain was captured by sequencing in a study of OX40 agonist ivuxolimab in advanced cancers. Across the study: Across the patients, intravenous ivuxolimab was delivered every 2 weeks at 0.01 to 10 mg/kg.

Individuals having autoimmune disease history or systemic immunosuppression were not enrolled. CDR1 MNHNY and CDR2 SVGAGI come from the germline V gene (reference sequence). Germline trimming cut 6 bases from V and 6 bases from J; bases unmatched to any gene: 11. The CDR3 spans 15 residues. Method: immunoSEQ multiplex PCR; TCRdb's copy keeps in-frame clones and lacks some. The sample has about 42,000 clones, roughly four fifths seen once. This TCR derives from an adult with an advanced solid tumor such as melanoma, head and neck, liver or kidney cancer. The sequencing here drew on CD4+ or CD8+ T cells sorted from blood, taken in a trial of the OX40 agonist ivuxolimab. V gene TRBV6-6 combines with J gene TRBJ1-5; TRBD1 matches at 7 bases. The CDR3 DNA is TGTGCCAGCAGCTACACAGGGGTATCCGGTCAGCCCCAGCATTTT. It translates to CASSYTGVSGQPQHF.